One and the same sample provided the 16 T cell receptor beta chains below, sequenced in a study of cytomegalovirus exposure and HLA in healthy donors. The primer mix had 60 Vbeta and 13 Jbeta primers. Data came from immunoSEQ multiplex PCR; TCRdb stores just in-frame clones and leaves some out. The table shows 150,000 to 250,000 clones, with 82% occurring only once. Sequencing was done on a sample of PBMCs. The receptors were gathered from a boy younger than 10 in good health and CMV-seronegative.

The chain combines TRBV5-1 with TRBJ2-7, with TRBD1 as a possible D gene (6 bases). CDR3 length: 15 residues. Between the trimmed V and J ends, which lost 4 bases and 5 bases, there was a span of 19 bases. Germline values: CDR1 SGHRS, CDR2 YFSETQ. The CDR3 DNA reads TGCGCCAGCAGCGTTGGTTCCAGGACAGTCGACGAGCAGTACTTC. Translated: CASSVGSRTVDEQYF.

The chain is built from TRBV27 and TRBJ2-3; 15 bases agree with TRBD2. Germline lookup yields CDR1 MNHEY and CDR2 SMNVEV (reference sequence). The CDR3 totals 15 residues. The V gene end was trimmed by 7 bases and the J gene end by 6 bases; junction bases not matched to a gene: 5. The CDR3 sequence is CASTWTSGGVDTQYF. CDR3 coding DNA: TGTGCCAGCACCTGGACTAGCGGGGGGGTTGATACGCAGTATTTT.

The chain couples TRBV5-1 to TRBJ2-7; D not certain. Trimming removed 0 bases from V and 6 bases from J, with 7 bases in between. The germline V gene encodes CDR1 SGHRS and CDR2 YFSETQ. This CDR3 has 12 amino acids. The CDR3 reads CASSLGAGEQYF. CDR3 DNA sequence: TGCGCCAGCAGCTTGGGGGCAGGCGAGCAGTACTTC.

The rearrangement links TRBV7-9 to TRBJ1-3; D is unclear. Germline assignment: CDR1 SEHNR and CDR2 FQNEAQ (reference sequence). V gave up 5 bases and J gave up 4 bases, with 12 bases separating them. The CDR3 is made up of 14 amino acids. Here the CDR3 reads CASSRGEFGNTIYF. The CDR3 coding sequence is TGTGCCAGCAGCCGCGGGGAGTTCGGAAACACCATATATTTT.

The V call is TRBV5-1, the J call TRBJ1-3; D not certain. Germline V CDR1 and CDR2: SGHRS, YFSETQ. CDR3 length: 13 residues. Trimming took off 3 bases at V and 4 bases at J, with 8 bases between the two ends. CDR3 amino acids: CASSSGNGNTIYF. CDR3 DNA: TGCGCCAGCAGCTCGGGGAACGGAAACACCATATATTTT.

The J gene is TRBJ2-1, the V gene TRBV27; weak D call: TRBD2 (5 bases). CDR1 MNHEY and CDR2 SMNVEV come from the germline V gene (reference sequence). The V and J ends lost 5 bases and 8 bases respectively, with 10 bases between them. This CDR3 spans 12 amino acids. Here the CDR3 DNA reads TGTGCCAGCAGTACGGGGTTACATGAGCAGTTCTTC. This translates into CASSTGLHEQFF.

The J gene is TRBJ2-7, the V gene TRBV6-6, with D perhaps matching TRBD1 (5 bases). Per the germline V gene, CDR1 is MNHNY and CDR2 is SVGAGI (reference sequence). This CDR3 has 14 residues. The V and J ends lost 5 bases and 2 bases respectively, with 13 bases between them. The CDR3 nucleotides are TGTGCCAGCAGTGCCCGCAGGGAAGCCTACGAGCAGTACTTC. This translates into CASSARREAYEQYF.

The genes are TRBV5-1 and TRBJ2-3; 14 nucleotides agree with TRBD2. This CDR3 has 15 amino acids. CDR1 and CDR2 (germline): SGHRS, YFSETQ. V was pared by 3 bases and J by 5 bases, with 2 bases of the junction left unmatched. DNA for the CDR3: TGCGCCAGCAGCTGGACTAGCGGGGGGAAAGATACGCAGTATTTT. It yields the protein CASSWTSGGKDTQYF.

V and J are TRBV6-6 and TRBJ1-5; perhaps TRBD1 as D (5 bases). This CDR3 is 16 amino acids long. Per the germline V gene, CDR1 is MNHNY and CDR2 is SVGAGI (reference sequence). The germline V and J ends were trimmed by 1 base and 0 bases, with 10 bases remaining between them. CDR3 DNA sequence: TGTGCCAGCAGTTACTACGGGGGGGGTAGCAATCAGCCCCAGCATTTT. Its translation: CASSYYGGGSNQPQHF.

This clone appeared once. V usage is TRBV7-6 and J usage is TRBJ2-3, with TRBD1 matching over 7 bases. Germline CDR1 SGHVS, CDR2 FNYEAQ. The V gene end was trimmed by 4 bases and the J gene end by 4 bases; junction bases not matched to a gene: 11. This CDR3 is 16 amino acids long. This CDR3 reads CASSSETGQFADTQYF. The CDR3 DNA follows: TGTGCCAGCAGCTCAGAGACAGGGCAATTCGCAGATACGCAGTATTTT.

The chain recombines TRBV29-1 with TRBJ2-1; the match to TRBD1 covers 7 bases. Germline assignment: CDR1 SQVTM and CDR2 ANQGSEA. V was pared by 1 base and J by 4 bases, with 10 bases of the junction left unmatched. This CDR3 spans 16 amino acids. The CDR3 DNA reads as TGCAGCGTTGAAGGACGGCAGGGGGATTTTTACAATGAGCAGTTCTTC. This gives the protein CSVEGRQGDFYNEQFF.

Remarks on this clone: At one boundary the junction diverges from the germline segment, which might be a read error. The chain is built from TRBV5-4 and TRBJ2-5, with a possible D match to TRBD2 (6 bases). The germline gives CDR1 SGHNT, CDR2 YYREEE (reference sequence). There are 13 residues in the CDR3. The CDR3 DNA reads TGTACCAGCAGCTTGGGACTCCAAGAGACCCAGTACTTC. Its protein product is CTSSLGLQETQYF.

This chain uses TRBV19 with TRBJ1-1, with TRBD1 matching 7 bases. CDR1 is LNHDA and CDR2 is SQIVND in the germline V gene (reference sequence). CDR3 length: 16 residues. J gave up 10 bases and V 6 bases, and 20 bases lay outside the gene matches. DNA for the CDR3: TGTGCCAGTAGGCCGAGCGTCGGACAGGTAGCATACGGAGCTTTCTTT. It is translated as CASRPSVGQVAYGAFF.

V and J are TRBV4-1 and TRBJ2-3; D remains ambiguous. Trimming stripped 0 bases from V and 7 bases from J, with 20 bases between. CDR1 and CDR2 from the germline V gene are MGHRA and YSYEKL. This CDR3 has 17 amino acids. CDR3 bases: TGCGCCAGCAGCCAAGATACACAGAGCCAATATCATTATACGCAGTATTTT. This sequence encodes CASSQDTQSQYHYTQYF.

The rearrangement links TRBV2 to TRBJ2-5; D is uncertain. This CDR3 spans 13 amino acids. The V gene lost 1 base and the J gene lost 2 bases, with 5 bases spanning the gap. From germline, CDR1 is SNHLY and CDR2 FYNNEI. The CDR3 DNA reads as TGTGCCAGCAGTGAAGTCCGTCAAGAGACCCAGTACTTC. Protein product: CASSEVRQETQYF.

This chain joins TRBV4-1 and TRBJ1-3, with TRBD1 matching over 9 bases. Trimming took 4 bases from V and 4 from J; bases not matched to a gene: 5. The CDR3 is 15 residues long. CDR1 is MGHRA and CDR2 is YSYEKL in the germline V gene. In nucleotides, the CDR3 is TGCGCCAGCAGCCCTCGACAGGGGGTCGGAAACACCATATATTTT. Its translation is CASSPRQGVGNTIYF.